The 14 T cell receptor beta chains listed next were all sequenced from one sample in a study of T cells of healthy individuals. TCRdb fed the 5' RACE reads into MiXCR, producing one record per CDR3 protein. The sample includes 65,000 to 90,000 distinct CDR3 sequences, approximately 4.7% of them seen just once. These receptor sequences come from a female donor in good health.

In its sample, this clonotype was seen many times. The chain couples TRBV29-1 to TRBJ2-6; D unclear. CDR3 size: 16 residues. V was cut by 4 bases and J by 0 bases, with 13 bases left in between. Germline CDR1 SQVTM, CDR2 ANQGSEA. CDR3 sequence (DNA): TGCAGCGTTGTGGCAGGAGTGATCTCTGGGGCCAACGTCCTGACTTTC. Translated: CSVVAGVISGANVLTF.

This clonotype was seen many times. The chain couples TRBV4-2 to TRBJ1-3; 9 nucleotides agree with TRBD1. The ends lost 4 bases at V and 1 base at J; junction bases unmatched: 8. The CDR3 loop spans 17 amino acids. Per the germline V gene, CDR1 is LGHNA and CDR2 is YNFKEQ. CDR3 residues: CASSPSRDRVSGNTIYF. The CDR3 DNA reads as TGTGCCAGCAGCCCCAGTCGGGACAGGGTGTCTGGAAACACCATATATTTT.

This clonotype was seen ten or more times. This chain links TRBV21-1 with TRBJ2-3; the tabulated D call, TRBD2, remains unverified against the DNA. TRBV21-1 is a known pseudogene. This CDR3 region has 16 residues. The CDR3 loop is CASSSRGTGGTDTQYF. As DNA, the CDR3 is TGTGCCAGCAGCAGCCGCGGGACTGGCGGCACAGATACGCAGTATTTT.

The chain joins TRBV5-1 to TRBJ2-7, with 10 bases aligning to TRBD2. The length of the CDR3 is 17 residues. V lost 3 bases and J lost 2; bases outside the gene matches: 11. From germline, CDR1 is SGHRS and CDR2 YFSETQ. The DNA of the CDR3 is TGCGCCAGCAGCTCTGCCGTGCTAGCGGGAGTCACCTACGAGCAGTACTTC. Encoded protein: CASSSAVLAGVTYEQYF.

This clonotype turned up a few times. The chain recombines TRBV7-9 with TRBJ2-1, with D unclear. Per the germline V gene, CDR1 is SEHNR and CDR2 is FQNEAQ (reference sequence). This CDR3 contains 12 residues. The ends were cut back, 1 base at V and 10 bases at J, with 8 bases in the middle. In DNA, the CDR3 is TGTGCCAGCAGCTTAGTAAGATACGAGCAGTTCTTC. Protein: CASSLVRYEQFF.

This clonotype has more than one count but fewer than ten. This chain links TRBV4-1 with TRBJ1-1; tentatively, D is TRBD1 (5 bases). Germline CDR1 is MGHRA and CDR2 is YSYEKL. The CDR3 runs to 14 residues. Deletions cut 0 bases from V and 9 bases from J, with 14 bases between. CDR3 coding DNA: TGCGCCAGCAGCCAAGAGGGCCGGGGGGACCAAGCTTTCTTT. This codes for CASSQEGRGDQAFF.

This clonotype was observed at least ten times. CDR3 DNA: TGTGCCAGCAGGGCTCCGGGACAGCTCACAGATACGCAGTATTTT. This codes for CASRAPGQLTDTQYF. The chain has TRBV2 and TRBJ2-3; 7 bases match TRBD1. CDR1 SNHLY and CDR2 FYNNEI come from the germline V gene. Trimming at V came to 6 bases and at J to 2 bases, leaving 8 bases not matched to a gene. The CDR3 consists of 15 residues.

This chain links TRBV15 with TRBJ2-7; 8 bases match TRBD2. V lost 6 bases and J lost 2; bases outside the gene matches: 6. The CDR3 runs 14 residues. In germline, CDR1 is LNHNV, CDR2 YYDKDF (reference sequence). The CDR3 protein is CATSTREVTYEQYF. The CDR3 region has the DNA TGTGCCACCAGTACGCGGGAGGTGACCTACGAGCAGTACTTC.

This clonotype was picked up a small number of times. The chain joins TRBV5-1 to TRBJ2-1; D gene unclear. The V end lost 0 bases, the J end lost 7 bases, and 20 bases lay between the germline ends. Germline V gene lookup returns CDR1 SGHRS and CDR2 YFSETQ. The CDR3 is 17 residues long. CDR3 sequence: CASSLGLVALLLNEQFF. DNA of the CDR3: TGCGCCAGCAGCTTGGGGTTAGTAGCTCTTCTCTTGAATGAGCAGTTCTTC.

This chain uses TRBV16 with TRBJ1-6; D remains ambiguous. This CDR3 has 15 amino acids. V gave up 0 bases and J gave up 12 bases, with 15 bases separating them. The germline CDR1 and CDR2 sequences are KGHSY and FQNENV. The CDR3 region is CASSQSSGRSGPLHF. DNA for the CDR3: TGTGCCAGCAGCCAATCGTCTGGGCGCTCAGGACCCCTCCACTTT.

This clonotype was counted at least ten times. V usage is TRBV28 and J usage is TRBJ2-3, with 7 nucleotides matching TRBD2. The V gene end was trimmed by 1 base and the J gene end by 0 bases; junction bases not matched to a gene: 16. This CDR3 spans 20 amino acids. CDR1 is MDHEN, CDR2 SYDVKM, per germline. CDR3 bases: TGTGCCAGCAGTTTATCCTGGGGAGGGGCTAAATCTCCTAGCACAGATACGCAGTATTTT. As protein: CASSLSWGGAKSPSTDTQYF.

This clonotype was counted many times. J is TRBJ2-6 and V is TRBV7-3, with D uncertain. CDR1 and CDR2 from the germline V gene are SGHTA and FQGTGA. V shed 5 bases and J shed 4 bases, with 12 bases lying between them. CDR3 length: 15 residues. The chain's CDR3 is CASSKSYGGANVLTF. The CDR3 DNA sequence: TGTGCCAGCAGCAAGTCGTACGGGGGGGCCAACGTCCTGACTTTC.

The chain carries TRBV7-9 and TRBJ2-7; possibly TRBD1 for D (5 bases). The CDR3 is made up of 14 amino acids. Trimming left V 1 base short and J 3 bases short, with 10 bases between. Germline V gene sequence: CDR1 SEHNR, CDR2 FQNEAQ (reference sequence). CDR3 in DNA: TGTGCCAGCAGCTTAGAAGACAGATTCTACGAGCAGTACTTC. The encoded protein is CASSLEDRFYEQYF.

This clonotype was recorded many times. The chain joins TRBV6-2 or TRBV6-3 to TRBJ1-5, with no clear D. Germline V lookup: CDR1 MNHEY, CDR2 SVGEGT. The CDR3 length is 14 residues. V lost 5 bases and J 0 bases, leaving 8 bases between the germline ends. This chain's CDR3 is CASSPTYSNQPQHF. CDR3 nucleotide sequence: TGTGCCAGCAGTCCTACTTATAGCAATCAGCCCCAGCATTTT.